Sequencing of this TCR beta chain was carried out in a study of T-cell reconstitution after alpha-beta-depleted transplantation in children. Germline V gene lookup returns CDR1 WSHSY and CDR2 SAAADI. With 8 bases clipped from V and 8 bases from J, the junction kept 10 bases outside the gene matches. This CDR3 is 15 amino acids long. This sample's TCRbeta library carried unique molecular identifier barcodes. TCRdb passed the PCR reads through MiXCR, listing each CDR3 protein once. This table holds 200,000 to 250,000 distinct CDR3 sequences, approximately 9.5% found once. The rearrangement links TRBV10-2 to TRBJ2-1, with TRBD2 matching 12 bases. The source of this sequence is a human donor who donated a stem cell graft to a child with acute lymphoblastic leukemia. The material sequenced was PBMCs from the stem cell graft donor, taken from the stem cell graft. In nucleotides, the CDR3 is TGCGCCAGCCGCGGGACTAGCGGGCCCCTGGATGAGCAGTTCTTC. Its protein product is CASRGTSGPLDEQFF.